A single sample is the source of the 25 T cell receptor beta chains below, sequenced in a study of blood T cell repertoires in COVID-19. Sequencing used immunoSEQ multiplex PCR; TCRdb keeps in-frame clones, though not all of them. The repertoire consists of 200,000 to 250,000 clones, with 92% occurring once and the leading ten covering 0.65% to 0.85%. The sequenced sample was peripheral blood. The origin of the receptors is a man aged 55 to 70 with COVID-19, enrolled during active disease.

The V gene is TRBV11-2, the J gene TRBJ2-3; 11 bases align to TRBD2. The CDR3 has 15 residues. Germline CDR1 is SGHAT and CDR2 is FQNNGV. V shed 1 base, J shed 8 bases, and the junction held 5 bases outside the gene matches. DNA for the CDR3: TGTGCCAGCAGCTTAGCTAGCGGGGGGCTCGGTACGCAGTATTTT. Translated, it gives CASSLASGGLGTQYF.

This clone turned up a few times. This sequence joins TRBV19 and TRBJ2-3; 10 nucleotides match TRBD2. The germline CDR1 and CDR2 sequences are LNHDA and SQIVND (reference sequence). CDR3 size: 16 residues. With 3 bases clipped from V and 2 bases from J, the junction kept 5 bases outside the gene matches. The DNA for the CDR3 is TGTGCCAGTAGTATGGGTACTAGCGGGGACACAGATACGCAGTATTTT. Its translation is CASSMGTSGDTDTQYF.

This clone was picked up one time. J is TRBJ1-1 and V is TRBV2; a weak D match, TRBD1 (5 bases). Trimming removed 5 bases from V and 3 bases from J, with 13 bases in between. The CDR3 extends over 14 amino acids. In germline, CDR1 is SNHLY, CDR2 FYNNEI. The CDR3 sequence is CASSWEGAYTEAFF. CDR3 coding DNA: TGTGCCAGCAGTTGGGAAGGGGCTTACACTGAAGCTTTCTTT. Filled out from reference TRBV2 and TRBJ1-1, the complete variable domain reads EPEVTQTPSHQVTQMGQEVILRCVPISNHLYFYWYRQILGQKVEFLVSFYNNEISEKSEIFDDQFSVERPDGSNFTLKIRSTKLEDSAMYFCASSWEGAYTEAFFGQGTRLTVV.

The CDR3 region is CASSTPQGNSYEQYF. CDR3 DNA: TGTGCCAGCAGTACCCCCCAGGGCAACTCCTACGAGCAGTACTTC. The rearrangement links TRBV28 to TRBJ2-7; D is possibly TRBD1 (5 bases). CDR3 length: 15 amino acids. Germline lookup yields CDR1 MDHEN and CDR2 SYDVKM. V was shortened by 5 bases and J by 0 bases, with 14 bases between the two germline ends.

The genes are TRBV19 and TRBJ1-6; perhaps TRBD1 as D (5 bases). CDR1 is LNHDA and CDR2 is SQIVND in the germline V gene (reference sequence). The CDR3 is made up of 17 amino acids. The V end lost 5 bases, the J end lost 1 base, and 15 bases lay between the germline ends. The CDR3 sequence is CASSARRVTSYNSPLHF. CDR3 nucleotides: TGTGCCAGTAGTGCCCGCAGGGTTACGTCCTATAATTCACCCCTCCACTTT.

This clone was seen just once. This rearrangement joins TRBV15 to TRBJ1-4, with D unresolved. The CDR3 runs to 15 residues. CDR1 LNHNV and CDR2 YYDKDF come from the germline V gene (reference sequence). Trimming removed 7 bases at V and 7 bases at J, with 19 bases between. The DNA for the CDR3 is TGTGCCACCAACCCGGCGGGCCTTCCGAGTGAAAAACTGTTTTTT. It specifies CATNPAGLPSEKLFF. Supplemented by reference TRBV15 and TRBJ1-4, the full variable domain reads DAMVIQNPRYQVTQFGKPVTLSCSQTLNHNVMYWYQQKSSQAPKLLFHYYDKDFNNEADTPDNFQSRRPNTSFCFLDIRSPGLGDTAMYLCATNPAGLPSEKLFFGSGTQLSVL.

The chain is built from TRBV3-1 (or the pseudogene TRBV3-2) and TRBJ1-2, with 7 bases lining up with TRBD1. The V segment lost 4 bases and the J segment 7 bases; nucleotides outside the gene matches: 9. The CDR3 consists of 14 residues. CDR1 and CDR2 (germline): LGHDT, YNNKEL (reference sequence). The CDR3 DNA reads TGTGCCAGCAGCCTAGACAGGGTGAGGTCTGGCTACACCTTC. Protein sequence: CASSLDRVRSGYTF.

The V call is TRBV29-1, the J call TRBJ1-2; D may be TRBD1 (6 bases). The ends were cut back, 1 base at V and 7 bases at J, with 10 bases in the middle. The germline V gene has CDR1 SQVTM and CDR2 ANQGSEA. This CDR3 contains 12 residues. The CDR3 sequence: CSVEAGAAGYTF. CDR3 DNA sequence: TGCAGCGTTGAAGCAGGGGCCGCTGGCTACACCTTC.

This clone was counted once. The chain links TRBV5-1 to TRBJ2-1; TRBD1 aligns across 9 bases. The germline V gene encodes CDR1 SGHRS and CDR2 YFSETQ. V trimming: 4 bases; J trimming: 3 bases; junction bases outside the gene matches: 5. This CDR3 spans 15 amino acids. CDR3 region: CASSEGTGLYNEQFF. Here the CDR3 DNA reads TGCGCCAGCAGCGAGGGGACAGGGCTCTACAATGAGCAGTTCTTC. Filled out from reference TRBV5-1 and TRBJ2-1, the complete variable domain reads KAGVTQTPRYLIKTRGQQVTLSCSPISGHRSVSWYQQTPGQGLQFLFEYFSETQRNKGNFPGRFSGRQFSNSRSEMNVSTLELGDSALYLCASSEGTGLYNEQFFGPGTRLTVL.

The chain links TRBV5-8 to TRBJ1-1; D is possibly TRBD1 (5 bases). The germline V gene encodes CDR1 SGHTS and CDR2 YDEGEE. Trimming removed 4 bases from V and 5 bases from J, with 15 bases in between. This CDR3 has 14 amino acids. The CDR3 DNA sequence: TGTGCCAGCAGCCTATCCCCAGGGATAACTGAAGCTTTCTTT. Translated: CASSLSPGITEAFF.

The chain has TRBV5-1 and TRBJ2-5; 7 bases align to TRBD1. Unmatched junction bases numbered 22, after V lost 9 bases and J lost 5 bases. The CDR3 has 17 amino acids. Per germline, CDR1 SGHRS and CDR2 YFSETQ. The CDR3 loop reads CATHPRPGQTGSETQYF. The CDR3 DNA is TGCGCCACCCACCCAAGGCCGGGACAGACTGGTTCCGAGACCCAGTACTTC.

CDR3 loop: CASSLQDYNEQFF. CDR3 coding DNA: TGTGCCAGCAGCTTACAGGATTACAATGAGCAGTTCTTC. The V gene is TRBV7-2, the J gene TRBJ2-1, with D unresolved. The germline V and J ends were trimmed by 2 bases and 4 bases, with 6 bases remaining between them. Germline-derived CDR1 and CDR2 are SGHTA and FQGNSA. The CDR3 is made up of 13 amino acids.

The J gene is TRBJ1-1, the V gene TRBV3-1 (or the pseudogene TRBV3-2), with D possibly TRBD1 on 6 matching bases. Trimming cost V 0 bases and J 1 base, with 6 bases left between them. Germline V gene sequence: CDR1 LGHDT, CDR2 YNNKEL (reference sequence). This CDR3 spans 14 amino acids. The CDR3 DNA reads as TGTGCCAGCAGCCAAGAACAGGGGAACACTGAAGCTTTCTTT. Translation gives CASSQEQGNTEAFF.

The chain joins TRBV10-1 to TRBJ1-2; no definite D call. The CDR3 loop spans 12 amino acids. Per the germline V gene, CDR1 is WNHNN and CDR2 is SYGVQD (reference sequence). V dropped 9 bases and J dropped 8 bases, with 16 bases sitting between them. CDR3 amino acids: CARRGGSLGYTF. The CDR3 bases are TGCGCCAGACGTGGAGGGTCCTTAGGCTACACCTTC.

The gene calls are TRBV15 and TRBJ2-1; no firm D call. V dropped 0 bases and J dropped 13 bases, with 16 bases sitting between them. The CDR3 runs 14 residues. Germline-derived CDR1 and CDR2 are LNHNV and YYDKDF (reference sequence). CDR3: CATSRDSDRVGQFF. DNA of the CDR3: TGTGCCACCAGCAGAGATTCTGACCGGGTAGGCCAGTTCTTC.

V is TRBV15 and J is TRBJ2-7; tentative D call: TRBD1 (5 bases). The ends were cut back, 0 bases at V and 2 bases at J, with 8 bases in the middle. Germline V CDR1 and CDR2: LNHNV, YYDKDF (reference sequence). This CDR3 contains 14 residues. The CDR3 coding sequence is TGTGCCACCAGCAGAGATCAGGGTCCCTACGAGCAGTACTTC. As protein: CATSRDQGPYEQYF.

The chain recombines TRBV7-9 with TRBJ1-1; possibly TRBD1 for D (6 bases). Trimming took off 6 bases at V and 6 bases at J, with 8 bases between the two ends. The CDR3 loop spans 11 amino acids. CDR1 SEHNR and CDR2 FQNEAQ come from the germline V gene (reference sequence). CDR3 residues: CASRGAPEAFF. CDR3 sequence (DNA): TGTGCCAGCAGGGGGGCCCCTGAAGCTTTCTTT.

This clone showed up just a few times. The chain combines TRBV25-1 with TRBJ2-2; 7 bases line up with TRBD1. The CDR3 spans 13 residues. After removal of 6 bases from V and 6 bases from J, the junction contained 4 bases not matched to a gene. Germline loops: CDR1 MGHDK, CDR2 SYGVNS. CDR3 coding DNA: TGTGCCAGCAGCCACGGACAGGCCGGGGAGCTGTTTTTT. Encoded protein: CASSHGQAGELFF.

The chain uses TRBV19 and TRBJ2-3; TRBD2 agrees at 15 bases. From germline, CDR1 is LNHDA and CDR2 SQIVND (reference sequence). This CDR3 has 16 amino acids. J gave up 5 bases and V 4 bases, and 4 bases lay outside the gene matches. CDR3: CASSTGLAGGGDTQYF. DNA of the CDR3: TGTGCCAGTAGTACGGGACTAGCGGGAGGAGGAGATACGCAGTATTTT. Looking up the rest from reference TRBV19 and TRBJ2-3 gives the full variable domain: DGGITQSPKYLFRKEGQNVTLSCEQNLNHDAMYWYRQDPGQGLRLIYYSQIVNDFQKGDIAEGYSVSREKKESFPLTVTSAQKNPTAFYLCASSTGLAGGGDTQYFGPGTRLTVL.

V and J are TRBV3-1 (or the pseudogene TRBV3-2) and TRBJ1-1; D may be TRBD1 (6 bases). Germline V gene lookup returns CDR1 LGHDT and CDR2 YNNKEL (reference sequence). The CDR3 consists of 16 residues. Trimming cost V 1 base and J 6 bases, with 18 bases left between them. The CDR3 here is CASSQVGGGGGAEAFF. CDR3 nucleotide sequence: TGTGCCAGCAGCCAAGTCGGCGGGGGCGGCGGGGCTGAAGCTTTCTTT.

This clone has a handful of counts. The chain has TRBV7-9 and TRBJ2-1, with TRBD1 as a possible D gene (5 bases). This CDR3 contains 12 residues. The germline V gene has CDR1 SEHNR and CDR2 FQNEAQ (reference sequence). The V gene lost 5 bases and the J gene lost 8 bases, with 10 bases spanning the gap. CDR3 protein: CASSPQGYEQFF. CDR3 bases: TGTGCCAGCAGCCCTCAGGGCTATGAGCAGTTCTTC. The full variable domain, completed using reference TRBV7-9 and TRBJ2-1, is DTGVSQNPRHKITKRGQNVTFRCDPISEHNRLYWYRQTLGQGPEFLTYFQNEAQLEKSRLLSDRFSAERPKGSFSTLEIQRTEQGDSAMYLCASSPQGYEQFFGPGTRLTVL.

The rearrangement links TRBV6-5 to TRBJ1-1; D is possibly TRBD1 (5 bases). Trimming removed 6 bases from V and 1 base from J, with 12 bases in between. CDR1 is MNHEY and CDR2 is SVGAGI in the germline V gene. The CDR3 runs 14 residues. The CDR3 region has the DNA TGTGCCAGCAGACGGGGGAAAGAGAACACTGAAGCTTTCTTT. It is translated as CASRRGKENTEAFF.

The V and J genes are TRBV12-5 and TRBJ2-7, with TRBD1 identical over 7 bases. The V segment lost 1 base and the J segment 1 base; nucleotides outside the gene matches: 4. The germline V gene has CDR1 LGHNT and CDR2 FRNRAP. The CDR3 consists of 15 residues. CDR3 protein: CASGLGGTVSYEQYF. DNA of the CDR3: TGTGCTAGTGGTTTGGGGGGGACAGTTTCCTACGAGCAGTACTTC.

The rearrangement uses TRBV9 and TRBJ2-1; 10 bases map to TRBD2. CDR1 and CDR2 from the germline V gene are SGDLS and YYNGEE. Losses at the gene ends were 0 bases for V and 8 bases for J; bases not matched to a gene: 5. CDR3 length: 15 amino acids. CDR3 loop: CASSVEAGGIDEQFF. CDR3 bases: TGTGCCAGCAGCGTAGAAGCGGGGGGGATTGATGAGCAGTTCTTC. Combining the CDR3 with reference TRBV9 and TRBJ2-1 gives the whole variable domain DSGVTQTPKHLITATGQRVTLRCSPRSGDLSVYWYQQSLDQGLQFLIQYYNGEERAKGNILERFSAQQFPDLHSELNLSSLELGDSALYFCASSVEAGGIDEQFFGPGTRLTVL.

The rearrangement joins TRBV6-6 to TRBJ1-2; a weak D match, TRBD1 (6 bases). Trimming took off 5 bases at V and 3 bases at J, with 13 bases between the two ends. The length of the CDR3 is 14 residues. The germline V gene encodes CDR1 MNHNY and CDR2 SVGAGI (reference sequence). CDR3 protein: CASSLPQGDYGYTF. CDR3 sequence (DNA): TGTGCCAGCAGTCTCCCACAGGGTGACTATGGCTACACCTTC.